The clone carrying this T cell receptor beta chain was observed once. Authors' methods: The authors estimated nucleated cell counts from reference gene primer amplification. Assay: immunoSEQ multiplex PCR; the TCRdb copy retains only in-frame clones and omits some. For V, J and clone size, that table is used; D and trimming come from the DNA. The repertoire holds approximately 100,000 clones, with around 85% as singletons. This entry is derived from a study of blood T cell repertoires in COVID-19. Across the whole study: Material from acute and convalescent COVID-19 was sourced from the United States, Italy and Spain. In each case, the material was cDNA or gDNA derived from T cells, B-cell-depleted T cells, or PBMCs.

CDR1 is SGHRS and CDR2 is YFSETQ in the germline V gene. V lost 9 bases and J lost 11; bases outside the gene matches: 12. The CDR3 runs 14 residues. The chain recombines TRBV5-1 with TRBJ2-1, with 12 bases matching TRBD2. The source of this sequence is a human donor in a cohort sampled during active COVID-19. The source material was peripheral blood. DNA of the CDR3: TGCGCCACCGCTCCTAGCGGGGGGGATACCAAGCAGTTCTTC. Protein sequence: CATAPSGGDTKQFF. The full variable domain, rest sourced from reference TRBV5-1 and TRBJ2-1, is KAGVTQTPRYLIKTRGQQVTLSCSPISGHRSVSWYQQTPGQGLQFLFEYFSETQRNKGNFPGRFSGRQFSNSRSEMNVSTLELGDSALYLCATAPSGGDTKQFFGPGTRLTVL.